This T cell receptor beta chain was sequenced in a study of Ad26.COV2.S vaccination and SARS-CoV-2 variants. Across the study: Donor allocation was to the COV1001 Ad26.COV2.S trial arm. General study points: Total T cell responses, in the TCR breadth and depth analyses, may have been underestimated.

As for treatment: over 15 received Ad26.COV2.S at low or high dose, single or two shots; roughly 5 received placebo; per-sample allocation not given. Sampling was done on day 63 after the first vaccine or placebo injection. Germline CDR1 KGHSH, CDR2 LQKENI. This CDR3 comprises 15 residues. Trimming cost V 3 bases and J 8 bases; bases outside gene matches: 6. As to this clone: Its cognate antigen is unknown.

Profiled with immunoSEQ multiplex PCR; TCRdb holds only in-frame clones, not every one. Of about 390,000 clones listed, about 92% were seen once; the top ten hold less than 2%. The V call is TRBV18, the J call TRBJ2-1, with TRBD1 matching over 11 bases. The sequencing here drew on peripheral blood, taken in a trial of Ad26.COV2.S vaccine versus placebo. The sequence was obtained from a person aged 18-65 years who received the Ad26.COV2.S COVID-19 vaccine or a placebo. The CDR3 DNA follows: TGTGCCAGCTCACCCGGGACAGGGGGAACTGATGAGCAGTTCTTC. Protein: CASSPGTGGTDEQFF.